The next 22 T cell receptor beta chains were all read from a single sample in a study of CD8 T cells in ankylosing spondylitis. TCRdb called the 5' RACE reads again in MiXCR, with one record for every CDR3 protein. The data show approximately 100,000 distinct CDR3 sequences, about 8.3% seen once. The specimen sequenced was blood, either unsorted or a sorted T cell fraction (not recorded which). These receptor sequences come from a male donor with ankylosing spondylitis or in good health (not recorded which).

V is TRBV7-2 and J is TRBJ1-5; D not certain. V was trimmed by 4 bases and J by 7 bases, leaving 11 bases between them. CDR1 and CDR2 (germline): SGHTA, FQGNSA. This CDR3 is 13 amino acids long. Here the CDR3 reads CASSSSEGQPQHF. The DNA of the CDR3 is TGTGCCAGCAGCTCCTCCGAAGGCCAGCCCCAGCATTTT.

In its sample, this clonotype was seen many times. The chain has TRBV20-1 and TRBJ2-7, with D tentatively TRBD2 (7 bases). V lost 1 base and J lost 2, with 12 bases in between. The CDR3 runs 14 residues. The germline gives CDR1 DFQATT, CDR2 SNEGSKA (reference sequence). CDR3 region: CSARGGGAPYEQYF. The CDR3 DNA reads TGCAGTGCTAGAGGAGGGGGGGCCCCCTACGAGCAGTACTTC.

The sample holds a few counts of this clonotype. A read error is possible here, since a much larger clone lies one base away. J is TRBJ2-7 and V is TRBV7-2; D call uncertain. The CDR3 runs to 11 residues. Germline V gene sequence: CDR1 SGHTA, CDR2 FQGNSA. Trimming stripped 3 bases from V and 2 bases from J, with 2 bases between. The CDR3 region has the DNA TGTGCCAGCAGCTTCACCTACGAGCAGTACTTC. Residues: CASSFTYEQYF. Variable domain in full (rest from reference TRBV7-2 and TRBJ2-7): GAGVSQSPSNKVTEKGKDVELRCDPISGHTALYWYRQSLGQGLEFLIYFQGNSAPDKSGLPSDRFSAERTGGSVSTLTIQRTQQEDSAVYLCASSFTYEQYFGPGTRLTVT.

This clonotype was seen ten or more times. The V gene is TRBV7-8, the J gene TRBJ1-5, with a weak D call TRBD1 (5 bases). This CDR3 contains 15 residues. V dropped 0 bases and J dropped 2 bases, with 8 bases sitting between them. The V gene's germline CDR1 is SGHVS and CDR2 FQNEAQ. The chain's CDR3 is CASSLALGGNQPQHF. In DNA, the CDR3 is TGTGCCAGCAGCTTAGCTCTAGGGGGCAATCAGCCCCAGCATTTT. Full variable domain (remainder filled in from reference TRBV7-8 and TRBJ1-5): GAGVSQSPRYKVAKRGQDVALRCDPISGHVSLFWYQQALGQGPEFLTYFQNEAQLDKSGLPSDRFFAERPEGSVSTLKIQRTQQEDSAVYLCASSLALGGNQPQHFGDGTRLSIL.

This clonotype occurred many times. The chain combines TRBV5-1 with TRBJ2-7; TRBD2 is a possible D gene (5 bases). The CDR3 has 14 amino acids. The germline CDR1 and CDR2 sequences are SGHRS and YFSETQ. Trimming left V 0 bases short and J 5 bases short, with 12 bases between. CDR3 coding DNA: TGCGCCAGCAGCTTGGTTACGGGGTCGAACGAGCAGTACTTC. Amino acids: CASSLVTGSNEQYF.

This clonotype was observed a few times. The chain has TRBV6-2 or TRBV6-3 and TRBJ2-7, with 12 bases matching TRBD1. Trimming cost V 2 bases and J 7 bases; bases outside gene matches: 3. The CDR3 sequence is 14 residues long. Germline V gene data show CDR1 as MNHEY and CDR2 as SVGEGT. This CDR3 is CASSYRDRGREQYF. CDR3 bases: TGTGCCAGCAGTTACCGGGACAGGGGGCGTGAGCAGTACTTC.

This clonotype was detected many times. V and J are TRBV12-3 or TRBV12-4 and TRBJ1-1, with 9 nucleotides matching TRBD1. CDR3 length: 15 amino acids. Losses at the gene ends were 7 bases for V and 1 base for J; bases not matched to a gene: 7. In nucleotides, the CDR3 is TGTGCCAGCACAAAGGCGGGACAGGGGAACACTGAAGCTTTCTTT. It specifies CASTKAGQGNTEAFF.

This clonotype was counted at least ten times. This chain links TRBV9 with TRBJ2-3, with TRBD2 matching over 16 bases. V lost 4 bases and J lost 5; bases outside the gene matches: 16. CDR3 length: 20 amino acids. Germline loops: CDR1 SGDLS, CDR2 YYNGEE. CDR3 sequence reads: CASSSLSGTSGRDALDTQYF. The CDR3 DNA reads as TGTGCCAGCAGCAGTCTCTCCGGGACTAGCGGGAGGGACGCCTTAGATACGCAGTATTTT.

This clonotype was counted at least ten times. The V and J genes are TRBV4-2 and TRBJ2-5, with D tentatively TRBD2 (5 bases). Trimming removed 1 base from V and 2 bases from J, with 14 bases in between. CDR3 length: 16 residues. Germline lookup yields CDR1 LGHNA and CDR2 YNFKEQ. In nucleotides, the CDR3 is TGTGCCAGCAGCCAAGGTCCCGCGGGCCTTCAAGAGACCCAGTACTTC. It translates to CASSQGPAGLQETQYF.

This clonotype has only a few counts. This chain connects TRBV7-9 to TRBJ2-7; TRBD2 matches 10 bases. Germline CDR1 is SEHNR and CDR2 is FQNEAQ (reference sequence). V dropped 5 bases and J dropped 1; count of bases not matched to a gene: 11. The CDR3 has 17 residues. In DNA form, the CDR3 reads TGTGCCAGCAGCCCAGCACCCGGGACTAGCGCTTCCTACGAGCAGTACTTC. This sequence encodes CASSPAPGTSASYEQYF.

The rearrangement links TRBV3-1 to TRBJ1-2, with D possibly matching TRBD1 (6 bases). Germline-derived CDR1 and CDR2 are LGHDT and YNNKEL (reference sequence). Between the trimmed V and J ends, which lost 5 bases and 4 bases, there was a span of 11 bases. The CDR3 covers 13 residues. CDR3 amino acids: CASSFGQSYGYTF. CDR3 bases: TGTGCCAGCAGCTTCGGACAGAGCTATGGCTACACCTTC.

This clonotype came up many times. The chain carries TRBV18 and TRBJ2-7, with D possibly being TRBD1 (6 bases). There are 13 residues in the CDR3. Deletions cut 2 bases from V and 3 bases from J, with 8 bases between. The germline gives CDR1 KGHSH, CDR2 LQKENI. This chain's CDR3 is CASSPGQNYEQYF. The CDR3 nucleotides read TGTGCCAGCTCACCAGGACAGAACTACGAGCAGTACTTC.

This clonotype was counted ten times or more. The chain couples TRBV30 to TRBJ2-7; 11 nucleotides align to TRBD2. The CDR3 loop spans 13 amino acids. Germline lookup yields CDR1 GTSNPN and CDR2 SVGIG (reference sequence). With 8 bases clipped from V and 1 base from J, the junction kept 4 bases outside the gene matches. CDR3 DNA: TGTGCCACCGGGACTAGCGGTTCCTACGAGCAGTACTTC. Translated, it gives CATGTSGSYEQYF.

This clonotype was picked up many times. The V and J genes are TRBV27 and TRBJ1-4; a weak D match, TRBD1 (5 bases). This CDR3 has 15 residues. Trimming removed 2 bases at V and 8 bases at J, with 15 bases between. The germline gives CDR1 MNHEY, CDR2 SMNVEV (reference sequence). The CDR3 DNA follows: TGTGCCAGCAGTTTAACCCCTGGGGACCGCGAAAAACTGTTTTTT. Amino acid sequence: CASSLTPGDREKLFF.

This clonotype was detected ten times or more. The chain uses TRBV12-3 or TRBV12-4 and TRBJ2-1, with TRBD2 matching over 9 bases. The CDR3 runs 15 residues. V trimming: 1 base; J trimming: 4 bases; junction bases outside the gene matches: 2. Here the CDR3 DNA reads TGTGCCAGCAGTTTAGGGCTAGCGGGGTACAATGAGCAGTTCTTC. Its translation is CASSLGLAGYNEQFF.

This clonotype was observed many times. The J gene is TRBJ1-6, the V gene TRBV4-2; D uncertain. Trimming removed 0 bases from V and 7 bases from J, with 10 bases in between. Germline-derived CDR1 and CDR2 are LGHNA and YNFKEQ. There are 15 residues in the CDR3. The CDR3 loop is CASSQDPGKNSPLHF. The DNA for the CDR3 is TGTGCCAGCAGCCAAGATCCCGGGAAAAATTCACCCCTCCACTTT.

This clonotype was counted ten times or more. This chain joins TRBV20-1 and TRBJ2-1; 7 bases match TRBD1. After removal of 3 bases from V and 3 bases from J, the junction contained 8 bases not matched to a gene. The CDR3 extends over 15 amino acids. Germline assignment: CDR1 DFQATT and CDR2 SNEGSKA (reference sequence). CDR3: CSASWWTGYYNEQFF. The CDR3 bases are TGCAGTGCTAGTTGGTGGACAGGATACTACAATGAGCAGTTCTTC.

J is TRBJ2-1 and V is TRBV12-3 or TRBV12-4; the D gene is possibly TRBD2 (6 bases). V was shortened by 3 bases and J by 8 bases, with 23 bases between the two germline ends. The CDR3 has 17 amino acids. This chain's CDR3 is CASSFFGVAATRDEQFF. The CDR3 region has the DNA TGTGCCAGCAGTTTCTTCGGGGTAGCGGCAACCCGGGATGAGCAGTTCTTC.

This clonotype was observed at least ten times. This chain uses TRBV29-1 with TRBJ2-2, with a tentative D call TRBD1 (6 bases). This CDR3 is 15 amino acids long. V lost 1 base, J lost 3 bases, and 12 bases lay in between. The germline V gene encodes CDR1 SQVTM and CDR2 ANQGSEA. The CDR3 DNA reads as TGCAGCGTTGAAGGACAGGAAGCCGACACCGGGGAGCTGTTTTTT. It is translated as CSVEGQEADTGELFF.

This clonotype was observed at least ten times. The gene calls are TRBV7-2 and TRBJ1-2; D gene ambiguous. This CDR3 is built from 13 residues. V was trimmed by 5 bases and J by 5 bases, leaving 12 bases between them. CDR1 and CDR2 from the germline V gene are SGHTA and FQGNSA. DNA for the CDR3: TGTGCCAGCAGCCCGCGGATGGGGTATGGCTACACCTTC. It translates to CASSPRMGYGYTF. The full variable domain, completed using reference TRBV7-2 and TRBJ1-2, is GAGVSQSPSNKVTEKGKDVELRCDPISGHTALYWYRQSLGQGLEFLIYFQGNSAPDKSGLPSDRFSAERTGGSVSTLTIQRTQQEDSAVYLCASSPRMGYGYTFGSGTRLTVV.

The J gene is TRBJ2-5, the V gene TRBV20-1; D unclear. Trimming cost V 3 bases and J 1 base, with 12 bases left between them. The CDR3 runs to 14 residues. Germline-derived CDR1 and CDR2 are DFQATT and SNEGSKA (reference sequence). In DNA form, the CDR3 reads TGCAGTGCTAGGGGTAGACATCCCCAAGAGACCCAGTACTTC. This codes for CSARGRHPQETQYF.

About this clonotype itself: A read error may account for a junction end that differs from germline. The chain couples TRBV5-6 to TRBJ2-1, with D perhaps TRBD2 (6 bases). Germline V gene lookup returns CDR1 SGHDT and CDR2 YYEEEE. The CDR3 covers 16 residues. The CDR3 coding sequence is TGTACCAGCAGCTTTTCAGCGGGTGGGATCTATGGCGAGCAGTTCTTC. The encoded protein is CTSSFSAGGIYGEQFF.